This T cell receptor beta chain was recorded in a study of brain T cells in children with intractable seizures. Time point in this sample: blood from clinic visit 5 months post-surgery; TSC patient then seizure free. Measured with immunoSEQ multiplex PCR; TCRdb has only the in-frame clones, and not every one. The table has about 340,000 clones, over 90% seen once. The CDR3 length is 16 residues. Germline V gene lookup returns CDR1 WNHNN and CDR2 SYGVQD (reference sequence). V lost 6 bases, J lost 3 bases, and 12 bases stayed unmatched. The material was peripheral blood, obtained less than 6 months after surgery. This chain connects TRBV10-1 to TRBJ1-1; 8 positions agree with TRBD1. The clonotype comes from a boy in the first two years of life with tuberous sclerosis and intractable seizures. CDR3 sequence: CASSLSVRGPYTEAFF. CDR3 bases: TGCGCCAGCAGCCTCTCCGTCAGGGGGCCATACACTGAAGCTTTCTTT.